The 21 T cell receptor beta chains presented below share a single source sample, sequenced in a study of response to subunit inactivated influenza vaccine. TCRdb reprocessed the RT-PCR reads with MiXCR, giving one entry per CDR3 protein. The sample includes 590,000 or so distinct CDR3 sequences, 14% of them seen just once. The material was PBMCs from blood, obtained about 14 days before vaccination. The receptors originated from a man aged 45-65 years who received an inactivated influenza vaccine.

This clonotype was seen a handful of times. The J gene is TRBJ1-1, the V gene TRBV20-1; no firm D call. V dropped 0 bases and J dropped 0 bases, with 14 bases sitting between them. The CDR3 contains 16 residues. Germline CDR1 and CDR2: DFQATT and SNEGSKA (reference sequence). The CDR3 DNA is TGCAGTGCTAGAGATCTCGCGAAACACATGAACACTGAAGCTTTCTTT. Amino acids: CSARDLAKHMNTEAFF.

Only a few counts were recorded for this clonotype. In nucleotides, the CDR3 is TGTGCCAGCAAAAGTCAGGGCTCGAGCTCCTACGAGCAGTACTTC. Translation gives CASKSQGSSSYEQYF. The chain links TRBV6-2 or TRBV6-3 to TRBJ2-7; D might be TRBD1 (5 bases). The germline gives CDR1 MNHEY, CDR2 SVGEGT. V gave up 7 bases and J gave up 0 bases, with 16 bases separating them. The CDR3 spans 15 residues.

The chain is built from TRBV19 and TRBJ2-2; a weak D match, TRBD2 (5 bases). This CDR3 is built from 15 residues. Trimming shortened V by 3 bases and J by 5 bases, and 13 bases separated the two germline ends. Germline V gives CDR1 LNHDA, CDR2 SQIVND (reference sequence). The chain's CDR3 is CASSMEVARTGELFF. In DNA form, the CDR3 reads TGTGCCAGTAGTATGGAGGTAGCGCGGACCGGGGAGCTGTTTTTT.

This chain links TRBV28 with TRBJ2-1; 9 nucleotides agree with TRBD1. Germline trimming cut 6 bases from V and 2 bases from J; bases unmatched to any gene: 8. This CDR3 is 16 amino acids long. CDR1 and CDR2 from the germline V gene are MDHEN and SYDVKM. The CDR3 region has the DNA TGTGCCAGCAGGCCTTCGGGGACAGGGCCCTACAATGAGCAGTTCTTC. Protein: CASRPSGTGPYNEQFF.

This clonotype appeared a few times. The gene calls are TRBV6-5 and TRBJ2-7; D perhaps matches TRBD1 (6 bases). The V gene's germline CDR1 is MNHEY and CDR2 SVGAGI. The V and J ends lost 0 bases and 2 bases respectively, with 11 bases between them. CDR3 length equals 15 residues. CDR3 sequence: CASSYSRAGAYEQYF. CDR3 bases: TGTGCCAGCAGTTACTCGAGGGCAGGGGCCTACGAGCAGTACTTC.

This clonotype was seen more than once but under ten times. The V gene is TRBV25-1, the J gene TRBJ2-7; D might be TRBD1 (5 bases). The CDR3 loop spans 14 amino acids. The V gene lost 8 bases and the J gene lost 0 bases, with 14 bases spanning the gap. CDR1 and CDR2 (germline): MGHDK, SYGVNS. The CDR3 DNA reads TGTGCCAGCTCCACAGGCCTAAGCTCCTACGAGCAGTACTTC. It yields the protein CASSTGLSSYEQYF.

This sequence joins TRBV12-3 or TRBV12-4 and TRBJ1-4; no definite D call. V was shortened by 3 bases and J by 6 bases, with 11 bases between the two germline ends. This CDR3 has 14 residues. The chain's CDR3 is CASSFRKEDEKLFF. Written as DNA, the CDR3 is TGTGCCAGCAGTTTTCGTAAGGAGGATGAAAAACTGTTTTTT.

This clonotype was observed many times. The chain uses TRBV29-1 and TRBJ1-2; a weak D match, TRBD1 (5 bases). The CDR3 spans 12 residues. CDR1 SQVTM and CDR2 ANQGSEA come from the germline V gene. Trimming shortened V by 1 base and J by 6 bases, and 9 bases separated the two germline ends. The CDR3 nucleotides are TGCAGCGTTGAAGTGTCAGGGCATGGCTACACCTTC. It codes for CSVEVSGHGYTF.

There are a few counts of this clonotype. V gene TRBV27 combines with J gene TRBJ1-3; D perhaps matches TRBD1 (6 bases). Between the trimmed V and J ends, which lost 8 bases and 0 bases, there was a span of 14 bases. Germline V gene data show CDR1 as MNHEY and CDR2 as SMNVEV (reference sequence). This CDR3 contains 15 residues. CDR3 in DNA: TGTGCCAGCTCACGAGGGGGTTCCTCTGGAAACACCATATATTTT. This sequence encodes CASSRGGSSGNTIYF.

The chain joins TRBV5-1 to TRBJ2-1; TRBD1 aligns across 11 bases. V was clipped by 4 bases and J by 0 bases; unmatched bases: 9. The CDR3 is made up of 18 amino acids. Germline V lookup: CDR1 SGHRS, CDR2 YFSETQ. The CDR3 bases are TGCGCCAGCAGCCCAGGGACAGGGGGGATCAGCTCCTACAATGAGCAGTTCTTC. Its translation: CASSPGTGGISSYNEQFF.

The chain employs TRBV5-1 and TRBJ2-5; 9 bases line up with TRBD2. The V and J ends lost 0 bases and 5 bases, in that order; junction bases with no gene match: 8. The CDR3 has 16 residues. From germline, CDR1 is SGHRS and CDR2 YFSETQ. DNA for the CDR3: TGCGCCAGCAGCTTGGGCGACCTAGCGGGGCGCGAGACCCAGTACTTC. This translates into CASSLGDLAGRETQYF.

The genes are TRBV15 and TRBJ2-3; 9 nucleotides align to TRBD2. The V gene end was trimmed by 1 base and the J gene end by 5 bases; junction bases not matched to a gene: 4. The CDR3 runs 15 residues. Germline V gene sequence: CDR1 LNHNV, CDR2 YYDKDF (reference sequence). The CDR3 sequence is CATSRVGAGGDTQYF. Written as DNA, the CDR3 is TGTGCCACCAGCAGAGTGGGAGCGGGGGGAGATACGCAGTATTTT.

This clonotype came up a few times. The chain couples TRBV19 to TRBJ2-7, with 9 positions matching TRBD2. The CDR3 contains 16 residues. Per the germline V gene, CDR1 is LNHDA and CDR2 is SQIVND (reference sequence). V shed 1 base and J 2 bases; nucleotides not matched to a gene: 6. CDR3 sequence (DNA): TGTGCCAGTAGTATAGCCCGCGGGAGGGATACCTACGAGCAGTACTTC. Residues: CASSIARGRDTYEQYF.

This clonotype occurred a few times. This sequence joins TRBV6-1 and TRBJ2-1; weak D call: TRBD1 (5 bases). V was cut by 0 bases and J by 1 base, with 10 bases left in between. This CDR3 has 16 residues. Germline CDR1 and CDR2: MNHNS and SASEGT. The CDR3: CASSEALQGSYNEQFF. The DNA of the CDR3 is TGTGCCAGCAGTGAAGCGCTCCAGGGTTCCTACAATGAGCAGTTCTTC.

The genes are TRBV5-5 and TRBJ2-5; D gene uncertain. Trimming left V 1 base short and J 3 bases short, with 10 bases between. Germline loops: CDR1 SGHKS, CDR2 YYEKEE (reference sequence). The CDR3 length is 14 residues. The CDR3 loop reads CASSLIRQEETQYF. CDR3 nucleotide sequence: TGTGCCAGCAGCTTGATTAGGCAGGAAGAGACCCAGTACTTC.

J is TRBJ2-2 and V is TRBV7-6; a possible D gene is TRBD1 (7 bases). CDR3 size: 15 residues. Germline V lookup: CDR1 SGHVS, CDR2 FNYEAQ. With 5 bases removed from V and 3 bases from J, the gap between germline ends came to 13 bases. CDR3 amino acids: CASSRGGGYTGELFF. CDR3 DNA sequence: TGTGCCAGCAGCCGAGGAGGGGGCTACACCGGGGAGCTGTTTTTT. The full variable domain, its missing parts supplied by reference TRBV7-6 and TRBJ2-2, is GAGVSQSPRYKVTKRGQDVALRCDPISGHVSLYWYRQALGQGPEFLTYFNYEAQQDKSGLPNDRFSAERPEGSISTLTIQRTEQRDSAMYRCASSRGGGYTGELFFGEGSRLTVL.

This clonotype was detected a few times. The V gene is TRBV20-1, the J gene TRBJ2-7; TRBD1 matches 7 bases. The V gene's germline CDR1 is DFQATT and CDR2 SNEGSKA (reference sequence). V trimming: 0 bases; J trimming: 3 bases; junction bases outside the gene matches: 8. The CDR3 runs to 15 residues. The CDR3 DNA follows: TGCAGTGCTAGAGATGTTACAGGGGACCTCTACGAGCAGTACTTC. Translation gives CSARDVTGDLYEQYF.

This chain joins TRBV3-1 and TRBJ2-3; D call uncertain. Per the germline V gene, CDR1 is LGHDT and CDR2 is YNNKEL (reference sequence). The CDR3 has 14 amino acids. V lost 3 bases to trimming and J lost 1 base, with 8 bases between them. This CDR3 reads CASSHLSGTDTQYF. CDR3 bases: TGTGCCAGCAGCCACCTCTCAGGCACAGATACGCAGTATTTT.

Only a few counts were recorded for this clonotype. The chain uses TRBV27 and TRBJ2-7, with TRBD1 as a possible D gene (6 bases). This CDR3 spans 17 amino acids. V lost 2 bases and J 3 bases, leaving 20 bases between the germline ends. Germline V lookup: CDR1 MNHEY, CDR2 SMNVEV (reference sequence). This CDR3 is CASSLPRTVCAFYEQYF. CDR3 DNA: TGTGCCAGCAGTTTACCCCGGACAGTTTGTGCTTTCTACGAGCAGTACTTC.

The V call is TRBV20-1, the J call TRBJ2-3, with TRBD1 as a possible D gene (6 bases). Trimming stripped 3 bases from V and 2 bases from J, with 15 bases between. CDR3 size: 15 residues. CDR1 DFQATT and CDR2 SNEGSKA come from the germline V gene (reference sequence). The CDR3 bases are TGCAGTGCTAGGTCAGGGGACGAGCACACAGATACGCAGTATTTT. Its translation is CSARSGDEHTDTQYF.

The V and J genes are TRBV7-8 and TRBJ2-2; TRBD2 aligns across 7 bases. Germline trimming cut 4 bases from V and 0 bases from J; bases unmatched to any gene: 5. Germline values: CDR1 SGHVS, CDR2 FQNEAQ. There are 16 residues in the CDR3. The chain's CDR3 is CASSSKRDPNTGELFF. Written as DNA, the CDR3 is TGTGCCAGCAGCTCCAAGCGGGACCCGAACACCGGGGAGCTGTTTTTT.